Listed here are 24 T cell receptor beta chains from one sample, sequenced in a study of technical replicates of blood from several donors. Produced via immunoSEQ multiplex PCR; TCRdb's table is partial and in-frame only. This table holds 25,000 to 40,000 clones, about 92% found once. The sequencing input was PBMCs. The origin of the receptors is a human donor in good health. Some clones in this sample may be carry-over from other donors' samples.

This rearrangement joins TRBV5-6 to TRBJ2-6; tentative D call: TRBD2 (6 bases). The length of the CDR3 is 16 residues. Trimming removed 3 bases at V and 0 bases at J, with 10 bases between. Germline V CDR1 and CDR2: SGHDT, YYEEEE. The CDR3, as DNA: TGTGCCAGCAGCTGGAGGGGTCTCTCTGGGGCCAACGTCCTGACTTTC. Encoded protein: CASSWRGLSGANVLTF.

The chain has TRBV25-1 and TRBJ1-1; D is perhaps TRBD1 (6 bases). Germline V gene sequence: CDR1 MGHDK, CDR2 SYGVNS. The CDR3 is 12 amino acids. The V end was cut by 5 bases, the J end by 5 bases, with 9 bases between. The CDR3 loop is CASSSRGTEAFF. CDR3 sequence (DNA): TGTGCCAGCAGTTCAAGGGGGACTGAAGCTTTCTTT.

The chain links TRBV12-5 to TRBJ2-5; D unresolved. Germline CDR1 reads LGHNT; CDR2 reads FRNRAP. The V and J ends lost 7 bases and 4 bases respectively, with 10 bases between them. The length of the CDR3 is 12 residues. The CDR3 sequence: CASAPRVETQYF. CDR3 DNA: TGTGCTAGTGCTCCTCGTGTAGAGACCCAGTACTTC. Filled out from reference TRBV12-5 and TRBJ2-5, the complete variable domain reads DARVTQTPRHKVTEMGQEVTMRCQPILGHNTVFWYRQTMMQGLELLAYFRNRAPLDDSGMPKDRFSAEMPDATLATLKIQPSEPRDSAVYFCASAPRVETQYFGPGTRLLVL.

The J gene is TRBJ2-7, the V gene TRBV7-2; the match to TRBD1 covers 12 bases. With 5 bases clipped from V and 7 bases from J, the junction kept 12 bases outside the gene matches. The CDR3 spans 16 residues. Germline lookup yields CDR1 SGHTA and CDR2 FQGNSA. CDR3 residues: CASSRTPGQGAGEQYF. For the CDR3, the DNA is TGTGCCAGCAGCCGTACTCCGGGACAGGGGGCAGGGGAGCAGTACTTC.

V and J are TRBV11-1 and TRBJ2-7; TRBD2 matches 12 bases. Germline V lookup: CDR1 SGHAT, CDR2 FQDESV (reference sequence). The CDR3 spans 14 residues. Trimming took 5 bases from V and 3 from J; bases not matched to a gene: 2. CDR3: CASSRTSGIYEQYF. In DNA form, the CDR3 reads TGTGCCAGCAGCCGGACTAGCGGGATCTACGAGCAGTACTTC.

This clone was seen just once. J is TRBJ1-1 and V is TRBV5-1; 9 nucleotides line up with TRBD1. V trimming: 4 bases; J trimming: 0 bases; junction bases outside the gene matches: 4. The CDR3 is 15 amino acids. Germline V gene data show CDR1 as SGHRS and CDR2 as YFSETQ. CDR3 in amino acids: CASSPGTGMNTEAFF. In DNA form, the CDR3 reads TGCGCCAGCAGCCCCGGGACAGGGATGAACACTGAAGCTTTCTTT. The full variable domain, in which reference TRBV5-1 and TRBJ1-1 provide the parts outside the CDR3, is KAGVTQTPRYLIKTRGQQVTLSCSPISGHRSVSWYQQTPGQGLQFLFEYFSETQRNKGNFPGRFSGRQFSNSRSEMNVSTLELGDSALYLCASSPGTGMNTEAFFGQGTRLTVV.

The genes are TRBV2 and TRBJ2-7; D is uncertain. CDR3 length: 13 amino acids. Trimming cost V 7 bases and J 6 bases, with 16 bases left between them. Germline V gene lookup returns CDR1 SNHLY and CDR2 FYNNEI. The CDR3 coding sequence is TGTGCCAGCACCCCGCTTCCGTCGGGCGAGCAGTACTTC. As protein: CASTPLPSGEQYF.

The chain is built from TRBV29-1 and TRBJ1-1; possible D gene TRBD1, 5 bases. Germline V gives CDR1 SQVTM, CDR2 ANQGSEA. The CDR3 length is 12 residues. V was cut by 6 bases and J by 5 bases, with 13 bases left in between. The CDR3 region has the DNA TGCAGCGTGGCTCAGGGCGGAACTGAAGCTTTCTTT. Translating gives CSVAQGGTEAFF.

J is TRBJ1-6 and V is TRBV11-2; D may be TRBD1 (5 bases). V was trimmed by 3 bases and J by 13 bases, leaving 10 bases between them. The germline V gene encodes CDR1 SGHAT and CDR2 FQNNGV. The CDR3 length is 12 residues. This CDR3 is CASSFPAGPLHF. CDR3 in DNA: TGTGCCAGCAGCTTTCCTGCAGGGCCCCTCCACTTT.

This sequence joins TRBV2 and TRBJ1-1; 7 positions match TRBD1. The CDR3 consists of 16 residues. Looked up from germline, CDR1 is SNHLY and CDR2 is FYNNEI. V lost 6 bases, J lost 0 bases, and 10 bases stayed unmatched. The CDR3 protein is CASSYDRVRLNTEAFF. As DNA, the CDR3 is TGTGCCAGCAGCTATGACAGGGTAAGGTTGAACACTGAAGCTTTCTTT.

CDR3 residues: CASTQGNTGELFF. The CDR3 DNA reads TGTGCCTCTACCCAGGGAAACACCGGGGAGCTGTTTTTT. The chain is built from TRBV2 and TRBJ2-2; D perhaps matches TRBD1 (5 bases). The CDR3 is made up of 13 amino acids. Germline loops: CDR1 SNHLY, CDR2 FYNNEI. The germline V and J ends were trimmed by 11 bases and 2 bases, with 12 bases remaining between them. The full variable domain, completed using reference TRBV2 and TRBJ2-2, is EPEVTQTPSHQVTQMGQEVILRCVPISNHLYFYWYRQILGQKVEFLVSFYNNEISEKSEIFDDQFSVERPDGSNFTLKIRSTKLEDSAMYFCASTQGNTGELFFGEGSRLTVL.

In nucleotides, the CDR3 is TGTGCCATCAGTGATGGGGCTAGCGGGAGAAGGGATACGCAGTATTTT. It translates to CAISDGASGRRDTQYF. The gene calls are TRBV10-3 and TRBJ2-3, with 10 bases lining up with TRBD2. Unmatched junction bases numbered 9, after V lost 3 bases and J lost 6 bases. The CDR3 is 16 amino acids. The germline V gene encodes CDR1 ENHRY and CDR2 SYGVKD.

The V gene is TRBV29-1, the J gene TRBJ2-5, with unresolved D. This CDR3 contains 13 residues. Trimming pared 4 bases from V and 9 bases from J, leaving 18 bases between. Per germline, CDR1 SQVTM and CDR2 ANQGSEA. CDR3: CSVAVSSSGAQYF. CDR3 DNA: TGCAGCGTTGCCGTAAGCTCCAGTGGAGCCCAGTACTTC.

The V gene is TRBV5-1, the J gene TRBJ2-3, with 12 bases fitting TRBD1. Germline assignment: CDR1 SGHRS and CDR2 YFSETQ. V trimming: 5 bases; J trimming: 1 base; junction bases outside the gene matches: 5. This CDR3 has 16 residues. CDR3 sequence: CASRAGQGAGTDTQYF. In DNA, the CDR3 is TGCGCCAGCAGAGCGGGACAGGGGGCTGGCACAGATACGCAGTATTTT. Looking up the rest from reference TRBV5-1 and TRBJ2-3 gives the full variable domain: KAGVTQTPRYLIKTRGQQVTLSCSPISGHRSVSWYQQTPGQGLQFLFEYFSETQRNKGNFPGRFSGRQFSNSRSEMNVSTLELGDSALYLCASRAGQGAGTDTQYFGPGTRLTVL.

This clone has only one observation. The CDR3 loop is CASSLDTTSGGQYF. CDR3 sequence (DNA): TGCGCCAGCAGCTTGGACACGACTAGCGGGGGCCAGTACTTC. The chain carries TRBV5-1 and TRBJ2-7; 12 nucleotides agree with TRBD2. The germline CDR1 and CDR2 sequences are SGHRS and YFSETQ. The V segment lost 0 bases and the J segment 10 bases; nucleotides outside the gene matches: 5. This CDR3 region has 14 residues.

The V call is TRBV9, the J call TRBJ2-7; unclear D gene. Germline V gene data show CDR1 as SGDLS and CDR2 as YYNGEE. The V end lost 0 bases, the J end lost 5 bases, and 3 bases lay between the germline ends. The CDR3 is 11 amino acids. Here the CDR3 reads CASSVVNEQYF. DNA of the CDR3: TGTGCCAGCAGCGTAGTAAACGAGCAGTACTTC.

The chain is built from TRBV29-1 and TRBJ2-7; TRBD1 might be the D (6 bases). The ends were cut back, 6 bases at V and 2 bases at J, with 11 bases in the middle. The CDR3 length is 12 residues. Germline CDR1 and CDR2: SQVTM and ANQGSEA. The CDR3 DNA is TGCAGCGTGAACCAGGGGACCTACGAGCAGTACTTC. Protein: CSVNQGTYEQYF.

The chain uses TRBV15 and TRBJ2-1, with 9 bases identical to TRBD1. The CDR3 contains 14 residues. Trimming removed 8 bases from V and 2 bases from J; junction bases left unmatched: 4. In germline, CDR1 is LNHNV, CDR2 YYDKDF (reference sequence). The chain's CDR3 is CATGRDRAYNEQFF. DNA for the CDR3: TGTGCCACCGGACGGGACAGGGCCTACAATGAGCAGTTCTTC.

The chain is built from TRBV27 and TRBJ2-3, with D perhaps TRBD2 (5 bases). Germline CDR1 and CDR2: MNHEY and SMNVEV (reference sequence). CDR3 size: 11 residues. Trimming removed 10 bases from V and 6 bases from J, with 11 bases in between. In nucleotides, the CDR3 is TGTGCCACCACGAGGGCGGATACGCAGTATTTT. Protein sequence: CATTRADTQYF.

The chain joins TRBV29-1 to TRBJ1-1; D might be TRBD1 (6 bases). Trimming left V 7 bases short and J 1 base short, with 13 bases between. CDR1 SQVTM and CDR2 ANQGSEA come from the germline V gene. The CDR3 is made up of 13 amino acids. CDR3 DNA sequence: TGCAGCGCCAGACAGGACGAGAACACTGAAGCTTTCTTT. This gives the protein CSARQDENTEAFF.

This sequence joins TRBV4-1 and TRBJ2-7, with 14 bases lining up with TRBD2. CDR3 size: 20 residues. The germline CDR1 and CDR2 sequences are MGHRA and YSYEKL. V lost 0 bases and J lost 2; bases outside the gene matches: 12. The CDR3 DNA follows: TGCGCCAGCAGCCAAGATGCTGGACTAGCGGGGGGTAAGTCCCCCTACGAGCAGTACTTC. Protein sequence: CASSQDAGLAGGKSPYEQYF.

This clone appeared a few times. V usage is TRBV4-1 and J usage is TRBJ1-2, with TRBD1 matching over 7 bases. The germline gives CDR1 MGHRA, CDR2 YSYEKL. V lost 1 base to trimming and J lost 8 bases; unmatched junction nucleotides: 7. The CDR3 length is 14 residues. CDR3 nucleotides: TGCGCCAGCAGCCAAGTGGGACAGCGCGGCGGCTACACCTTC. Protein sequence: CASSQVGQRGGYTF.

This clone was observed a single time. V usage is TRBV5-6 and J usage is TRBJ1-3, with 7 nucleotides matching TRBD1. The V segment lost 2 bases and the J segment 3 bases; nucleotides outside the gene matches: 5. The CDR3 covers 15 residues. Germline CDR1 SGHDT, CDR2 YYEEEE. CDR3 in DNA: TGTGCCAGCAGCTTACTCTACAGGGGTGGAAACACCATATATTTT. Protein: CASSLLYRGGNTIYF.

In DNA, the CDR3 is TGTGCCAGCAGCTTAGCCACGGGACTAGTTGGAAAAAACATTCAGTACTTC. Protein sequence: CASSLATGLVGKNIQYF. The chain employs TRBV7-9 and TRBJ2-4; 8 bases line up with TRBD2. The CDR3 extends over 17 amino acids. Germline V CDR1 and CDR2: SEHNR, FQNEAQ (reference sequence). J lost 4 bases, V lost 0 bases, and 8 bases had no gene match.